This TCR beta chain is drawn from a study of CXCR3-negative and CXCR3-positive naive CD8 T cells. UMI-tagged TRB cDNA libraries were built via 5' RACE. TCRdb re-called the 5' RACE reads, yielding one record per CDR3 amino acid sequence without DNA. This sample carries around 92,000 distinct CDR3 sequences, with roughly 1.8% going to the ten biggest clones. Germline CDR1 ENHRY, CDR2 SYGVKD. The CDR3 is 14 residues long. Naive CD8+ T lymphocytes were specified as CD45RO-CCR7+CD27+CD95-. This rearrangement joins TRBV10-3 to TRBJ1-2; TCRdb gives TRBD1 as the D gene, but with no DNA this cannot be confirmed. This sequence originates from a human donor in good health. Some clones in this sample may be carry-over from other donors' samples. Sequences were obtained from naive CXCR3- CD8+ T cells from blood. Subset specified: CD45RO-CCR7+CD27+CD95- naive CD8+ T cells lacking CXCR3 (TNR3-). CDR3 amino acids: CAISEVDRGPGYTF.